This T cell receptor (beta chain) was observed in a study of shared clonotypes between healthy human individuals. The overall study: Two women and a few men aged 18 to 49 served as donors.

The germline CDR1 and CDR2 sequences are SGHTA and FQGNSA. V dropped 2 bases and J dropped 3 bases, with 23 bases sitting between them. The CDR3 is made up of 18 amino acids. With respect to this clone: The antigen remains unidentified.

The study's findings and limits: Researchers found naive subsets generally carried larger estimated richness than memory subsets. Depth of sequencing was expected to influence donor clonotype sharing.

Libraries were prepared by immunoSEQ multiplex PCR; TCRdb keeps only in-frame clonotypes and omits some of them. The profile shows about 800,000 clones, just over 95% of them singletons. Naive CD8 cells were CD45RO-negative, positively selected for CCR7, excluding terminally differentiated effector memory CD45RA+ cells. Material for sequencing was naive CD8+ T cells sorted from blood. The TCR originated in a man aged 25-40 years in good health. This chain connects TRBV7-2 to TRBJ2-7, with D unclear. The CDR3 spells CASSLTATYYTVGYEQYF. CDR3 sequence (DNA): TGTGCCAGCAGCTTAACCGCGACCTACTACACCGTAGGCTACGAGCAGTACTTC.